One sample yielded the 28 T cell receptor beta chains listed below, sequenced in a study of response to subunit inactivated influenza vaccine. TCRdb called the RT-PCR reads again in MiXCR, with one record for every CDR3 protein. This repertoire shows about 480,000 distinct CDR3 sequences, about an eighth found once; its top ten account for around 14%. The sequencing here drew on PBMCs from blood, taken 40 to 50 days after vaccination. These receptor sequences come from a man aged 50 or older who received an inactivated influenza vaccine.

In this sample, this clonotype turned up many times. V is TRBV29-1 and J is TRBJ2-7; weak D call: TRBD1 (6 bases). With 6 bases removed from V and 2 bases from J, the gap between germline ends came to 11 bases. The CDR3 has 12 residues. Per germline, CDR1 SQVTM and CDR2 ANQGSEA. Here the CDR3 DNA reads TGCAGCGTAGACACAGGGACCTACGAGCAGTACTTC. This gives the protein CSVDTGTYEQYF.

This chain links TRBV11-2 with TRBJ2-2; TRBD2 matches 9 bases. Looked up from germline, CDR1 is SGHAT and CDR2 is FQNNGV. The CDR3 has 17 amino acids. J lost 1 base, V lost 1 base, and 4 bases had no gene match. The DNA for the CDR3 is TGTGCCAGCAGCTTAGTTCGACTAGCGGTGAACACCGGGGAGCTGTTTTTT. It encodes CASSLVRLAVNTGELFF.

The J gene is TRBJ2-1, the V gene TRBV6-7; 8 nucleotides line up with TRBD2. TRBV6-7 is labeled an ORF, and its function is uncertain. The CDR3 covers 19 residues. Losses at the gene ends were 0 bases for V and 6 bases for J; bases not matched to a gene: 16. The CDR3 nucleotides are TGTGCCAGCAGTTACTCGACAAAGGGGAGCGGGAGTGGAGGCAATGAGCAGTTCTTC. As protein: CASSYSTKGSGSGGNEQFF.

This clonotype was observed a handful of times. The J gene is TRBJ2-3, the V gene TRBV5-6, with 8 nucleotides matching TRBD1. The CDR3 runs to 15 residues. Per the germline V gene, CDR1 is SGHDT and CDR2 is YYEEEE. V shed 2 bases and J 5 bases; nucleotides not matched to a gene: 7. The chain's CDR3 is CASSFYRGALDTQYF. The CDR3 bases are TGTGCCAGCAGCTTCTACAGGGGGGCGTTAGATACGCAGTATTTT.

At least ten counts were recorded for this clonotype. The rearrangement joins TRBV20-1 to TRBJ2-5; 10 bases match TRBD2. Germline assignment: CDR1 DFQATT and CDR2 SNEGSKA (reference sequence). This CDR3 has 14 amino acids. V shed 6 bases and J 2 bases; nucleotides not matched to a gene: 6. CDR3 in amino acids: CSARLAGSQETQYF. The CDR3 coding sequence is TGCAGTGCAAGACTAGCGGGTAGTCAAGAGACCCAGTACTTC.

Here the CDR3 reads CASKRLAGRDETQYF. The CDR3 nucleotides are TGTGCCAGCAAGCGACTAGCGGGGAGGGATGAGACCCAGTACTTC. This sequence joins TRBV7-2 and TRBJ2-5; 11 bases line up with TRBD2. Germline CDR1 reads SGHTA; CDR2 reads FQGNSA. The CDR3 runs to 15 residues. The ends lost 7 bases at V and 5 bases at J; junction bases unmatched: 9.

The chain carries TRBV7-9 and TRBJ1-2; D may be TRBD1 (5 bases). The CDR3 sequence is 13 residues long. V lost 8 bases, J lost 3 bases, and 13 bases lay in between. Germline values: CDR1 SEHNR, CDR2 FQNEAQ (reference sequence). CDR3 in DNA: TGTGCCAGCGGGGCTGATTGGCACTATGGCTACACCTTC. It is translated as CASGADWHYGYTF.

In this sample, this clonotype turned up many times. J is TRBJ2-2 and V is TRBV29-1, with D possibly matching TRBD1 (6 bases). The CDR3 extends over 13 amino acids. V was shortened by 5 bases and J by 4 bases, with 11 bases between the two germline ends. Per germline, CDR1 SQVTM and CDR2 ANQGSEA. CDR3 loop: CSVFRRGTGELFF. The CDR3 DNA reads as TGCAGCGTTTTCCGCAGGGGCACCGGGGAGCTGTTTTTT.

In its sample, this clonotype was seen many times. The chain combines TRBV4-3 with TRBJ2-3, with D unclear. The ends were cut back, 0 bases at V and 5 bases at J, with 12 bases in the middle. The CDR3 runs 15 residues. Germline CDR1 is LGHNA and CDR2 is YSLEER. CDR3 region: CASSQDSILGDTQYF. CDR3 nucleotides: TGCGCCAGCAGCCAAGATTCTATCCTCGGAGATACGCAGTATTTT.

The V and J genes are TRBV7-2 and TRBJ2-1; tentative D call: TRBD2 (6 bases). V shed 2 bases and J shed 3 bases, with 11 bases lying between them. The CDR3 extends over 15 amino acids. The V gene's germline CDR1 is SGHTA and CDR2 FQGNSA. The CDR3 region is CASSLLISGYNEQFF. The CDR3 DNA reads TGTGCCAGCAGCTTACTTATTAGCGGCTACAATGAGCAGTTCTTC.

This clonotype was seen only a few times. In DNA, the CDR3 is TGTGCCAGCAGTGTATCCGGGACTAGCGGGTCCGATGAGCAGTTCTTC. Its protein product is CASSVSGTSGSDEQFF. The chain couples TRBV6-4 to TRBJ2-1, with 12 nucleotides matching TRBD2. The CDR3 extends over 16 amino acids. J lost 8 bases, V lost 4 bases, and 9 bases had no gene match. Germline V gives CDR1 MRHNA, CDR2 SNTAGT.

The V gene is TRBV7-7, the J gene TRBJ2-5; 7 bases are a match to TRBD2. The CDR3 sequence is 15 residues long. The germline gives CDR1 SSHAT, CDR2 FNYEAQ (reference sequence). After removal of 5 bases from V and 5 bases from J, the junction contained 11 bases not matched to a gene. DNA for the CDR3: TGTGCCAGCAGCCCGCGGACTAGTTTCCGGGAGACCCAGTACTTC. Its translation: CASSPRTSFRETQYF.

This clonotype was observed a few times. This chain links TRBV20-1 with TRBJ2-7, with D possibly TRBD1 on 6 matching bases. The V gene's germline CDR1 is DFQATT and CDR2 SNEGSKA (reference sequence). The CDR3 totals 13 residues. The V end lost 5 bases, the J end lost 0 bases, and 11 bases lay between the germline ends. The CDR3, as DNA: TGCAGTGCTGAGAGGACAGACTCCTACGAGCAGTACTTC. The encoded protein is CSAERTDSYEQYF.

The gene calls are TRBV29-1 and TRBJ2-5, with D uncertain. V was cut by 4 bases and J by 5 bases, with 11 bases left in between. The CDR3 extends over 12 amino acids. Germline loops: CDR1 SQVTM, CDR2 ANQGSEA. CDR3 loop: CSVVGSVETQYF. CDR3 bases: TGCAGCGTTGTAGGGTCAGTGGAGACCCAGTACTTC.

This clonotype was detected only a few times. The chain has TRBV7-9 and TRBJ2-1; 16 bases map to TRBD2. J lost 9 bases, V lost 4 bases, and 3 bases had no gene match. The CDR3 covers 15 residues. Germline V CDR1 and CDR2: SEHNR, FQNEAQ (reference sequence). The CDR3 reads CASSYGTSGRGEQFF. The DNA for the CDR3 is TGTGCCAGCAGCTACGGGACTAGCGGGAGGGGTGAGCAGTTCTTC.

This chain links TRBV5-1 with TRBJ2-2; a possible D gene is TRBD1 (6 bases). V was pared by 0 bases and J by 2 bases, with 14 bases between. Germline CDR1 is SGHRS and CDR2 is YFSETQ. The CDR3 is 17 residues long. CDR3 sequence reads: CASSLAFAGTNTGELFF. Here the CDR3 DNA reads TGCGCCAGCAGCTTGGCCTTTGCCGGGACAAACACCGGGGAGCTGTTTTTT.

This clonotype was counted only a few times. J is TRBJ2-4 and V is TRBV20-1, with D possibly TRBD2 on 6 matching bases. From germline, CDR1 is DFQATT and CDR2 SNEGSKA (reference sequence). CDR3 length: 15 residues. The germline V and J ends were trimmed by 3 bases and 1 base, with 13 bases remaining between them. CDR3 nucleotides: TGCAGTGCTAGGGAGAAGGCGGGGGCCAAAAACATTCAGTACTTC. It codes for CSAREKAGAKNIQYF.

The CDR3 protein is CASSLSIGAYEQYF. The CDR3 nucleotides read TGTGCCAGCAGTTTATCGATAGGAGCCTACGAGCAGTACTTC. The rearrangement joins TRBV27 to TRBJ2-7; D unclear. V lost 0 bases, J lost 2 bases, and 8 bases lay in between. Germline V gene sequence: CDR1 MNHEY, CDR2 SMNVEV (reference sequence). This CDR3 is 14 amino acids long.

The rearrangement uses TRBV4-3 and TRBJ1-4; possible D gene TRBD1, 5 bases. V gave up 4 bases and J gave up 5 bases, with 14 bases separating them. CDR1 is LGHNA and CDR2 is YSLEER in the germline V gene. There are 15 residues in the CDR3. CDR3 sequence reads: CASSPGPRVNEKLFF. CDR3 in DNA: TGCGCCAGCAGCCCGGGACCGAGAGTCAATGAAAAACTGTTTTTT.

In this sample, this clonotype turned up a few times. The chain links TRBV28 to TRBJ2-3; the D gene is possibly TRBD2 (5 bases). V dropped 3 bases and J dropped 1 base, with 14 bases sitting between them. The CDR3 sequence is 16 residues long. Germline CDR1 and CDR2: MDHEN and SYDVKM. The CDR3 sequence: CASSFRRAAGTDTQYF. In nucleotides, the CDR3 is TGTGCCAGCAGTTTTCGGCGGGCGGCAGGCACAGATACGCAGTATTTT. Drawing the rest from reference TRBV28 and TRBJ2-3, the complete variable domain is DVKVTQSSRYLVKRTGEKVFLECVQDMDHENMFWYRQDPGLGLRLIYFSYDVKMKEKGDIPEGYSVSREKKERFSLILESASTNQTSMYLCASSFRRAAGTDTQYFGPGTRLTVL.

CDR3 nucleotides: TGTGCCAGCAGATCGGTATATACGCAGTATTTT. Residues: CASRSVYTQYF. The J gene is TRBJ2-3, the V gene TRBV28; no clear D gene. Trimming stripped 6 bases from V and 7 bases from J, with 8 bases between. The CDR3 loop spans 11 amino acids. Germline V gives CDR1 MDHEN, CDR2 SYDVKM.

This clonotype was seen only a few times. The chain carries TRBV7-9 and TRBJ2-7, with D maybe TRBD2 (5 bases). CDR1 and CDR2 from the germline V gene are SEHNR and FQNEAQ (reference sequence). Trimming pared 3 bases from V and 3 bases from J, leaving 6 bases between. This CDR3 is 12 amino acids long. CDR3 amino acids: CASSFSVYEQYF. The DNA for the CDR3 is TGTGCCAGCAGCTTTAGCGTCTACGAGCAGTACTTC.

This sequence joins TRBV6-5 and TRBJ2-1; 10 bases match TRBD2. The CDR3 totals 15 residues. The germline V gene has CDR1 MNHEY and CDR2 SVGAGI. V lost 0 bases to trimming and J lost 10 bases; unmatched junction nucleotides: 6. Here the CDR3 DNA reads TGTGCCAGCAGTTACTCGGTTAGCGGGAGGCACGAGCAGTTCTTC. This gives the protein CASSYSVSGRHEQFF.

This clonotype was observed at least ten times. The rearrangement joins TRBV6-5 to TRBJ1-2; D may be TRBD1 (5 bases). The V gene lost 6 bases and the J gene lost 4 bases, with 9 bases spanning the gap. CDR1 and CDR2 (germline): MNHEY, SVGAGI. The CDR3 has 12 residues. CDR3 loop: CASRDTIYGYTF. CDR3 sequence (DNA): TGTGCCAGCAGGGACACGATCTATGGCTACACCTTC.

This clonotype was picked up many times. The chain employs TRBV7-2 and TRBJ1-1; D call uncertain. Germline V gives CDR1 SGHTA, CDR2 FQGNSA. The germline V and J ends were trimmed by 5 bases and 0 bases, with 4 bases remaining between them. This CDR3 has 12 amino acids. The DNA for the CDR3 is TGTGCCAGCAGCGTCATGAACACTGAAGCTTTCTTT. Residues: CASSVMNTEAFF. The entire variable domain, with the rest obtained from reference TRBV7-2 and TRBJ1-1, is as follows: GAGVSQSPSNKVTEKGKDVELRCDPISGHTALYWYRQSLGQGLEFLIYFQGNSAPDKSGLPSDRFSAERTGGSVSTLTIQRTQQEDSAVYLCASSVMNTEAFFGQGTRLTVV.

In this sample, this clonotype turned up a few times. The chain couples TRBV6-2 or TRBV6-3 to TRBJ2-2, with TRBD2 identical over 7 bases. J gave up 0 bases and V 4 bases, and 5 bases lay outside the gene matches. CDR3 length: 16 residues. In germline, CDR1 is MNHEY, CDR2 SVGEGT. The CDR3 DNA sequence: TGTGCCAGCAGTTCCGGGACTACAGCGAACACCGGGGAGCTGTTTTTT. Protein product: CASSSGTTANTGELFF.

The chain uses TRBV6-2 or TRBV6-3 and TRBJ2-3, with D possibly being TRBD1 or TRBD2 (6 bases each). Germline CDR1 reads MNHEY; CDR2 reads SVGEGT. The CDR3 contains 18 residues. Between the trimmed V and J ends, which lost 0 bases and 0 bases, there was a span of 16 bases. The CDR3, as DNA: TGTGCCAGCAGTTACTCGATTTACCGGGGGCTTAGCACAGATACGCAGTATTTT. Amino acids: CASSYSIYRGLSTDTQYF.

As for this clonotype: One end of the junction varies from germline; a read error may be responsible. The chain has TRBV24-1 and TRBJ2-3, with 7 nucleotides matching TRBD2. This CDR3 region has 16 residues. Germline V lookup: CDR1 KGHDR, CDR2 SFDVKD. The DNA for the CDR3 is TGTGCCAGCAGTGATCTAGCGGACCCGTTGAATGATACGCAGTATTTT. Translating gives CASSDLADPLNDTQYF.